Following are 26 T cell receptor beta chains from one sample sequenced in a study of blood T cell repertoires in COVID-19. Measured with immunoSEQ multiplex PCR; TCRdb has only the in-frame clones, and not every one. This table has about 120,000 clones, around four fifths appearing once. The sequenced sample consisted of peripheral blood. These receptor sequences come from a man between 65 and 85 years old with acute or convalescent COVID-19.

The rearrangement links TRBV6-5 to TRBJ1-2; D uncertain. CDR3 length equals 11 residues. The V gene's germline CDR1 is MNHEY and CDR2 SVGAGI. Trimming stripped 2 bases from V and 8 bases from J, with 6 bases between. CDR3 DNA: TGTGCCAGCAGTTACGAGGGAGGCTACACCTTC. Residues: CASSYEGGYTF.

CDR3 protein: CASSSGLARETQYF. The CDR3 bases are TGCGCCAGCAGCTCGGGACTAGCGCGAGAGACCCAGTACTTC. The V gene is TRBV5-1, the J gene TRBJ2-5; 10 nucleotides match TRBD2. Trimming at V came to 3 bases and at J to 4 bases, leaving 3 bases not matched to a gene. The CDR3 sequence is 14 residues long. Per germline, CDR1 SGHRS and CDR2 YFSETQ.

DNA for the CDR3: TGCGCCAGCAGCTCCACTAGCAATGAGCAGTTCTTC. Translation: CASSSTSNEQFF. This chain connects TRBV5-1 to TRBJ2-1, with D possibly matching TRBD2 (5 bases). Germline CDR1 is SGHRS and CDR2 is YFSETQ. The CDR3 loop spans 12 amino acids. V was shortened by 3 bases and J by 6 bases, with 7 bases between the two germline ends. The full variable domain, completed using reference TRBV5-1 and TRBJ2-1, is KAGVTQTPRYLIKTRGQQVTLSCSPISGHRSVSWYQQTPGQGLQFLFEYFSETQRNKGNFPGRFSGRQFSNSRSEMNVSTLELGDSALYLCASSSTSNEQFFGPGTRLTVL.

V and J are TRBV9 and TRBJ2-1; 13 bases map to TRBD2. J was trimmed by 11 bases and V by 0 bases; bases with no gene match: 8. Germline V lookup: CDR1 SGDLS, CDR2 YYNGEE. The CDR3 is 16 amino acids. Here the CDR3 reads CASSVATGLAGQKQFF. The CDR3 DNA reads as TGTGCCAGCAGCGTAGCTACGGGACTAGCGGGACAAAAGCAGTTCTTC.

The sample holds one count of this clone. This chain uses TRBV10-1 with TRBJ2-1, with 7 bases fitting TRBD1. This CDR3 comprises 13 residues. CDR1 is WNHNN, CDR2 SYGVQD, per germline (reference sequence). The trim removed 5 bases at V and 6 bases at J, leaving 4 bases unmatched. The CDR3 spells CASSTTGSNEQFF. In DNA, the CDR3 is TGCGCCAGCAGTACGACAGGGAGCAATGAGCAGTTCTTC.

This rearrangement joins TRBV6-5 to TRBJ1-1; D is ambiguous. The ends were cut back, 6 bases at V and 3 bases at J, with 11 bases in the middle. CDR3 length: 13 amino acids. Looked up from germline, CDR1 is MNHEY and CDR2 is SVGAGI. In DNA, the CDR3 is TGTGCCAGCAGCCGGGGTGGTTACACTGAAGCTTTCTTT. This sequence encodes CASSRGGYTEAFF.

This clone was picked up a small number of times. The chain is built from TRBV5-1 and TRBJ1-1; 7 bases line up with TRBD1. This CDR3 comprises 15 residues. The junction had 5 bases not matched to a gene; V was cut back by 2 bases and J by 1 base. Germline CDR1 and CDR2: SGHRS and YFSETQ. The CDR3, as DNA: TGCGCCAGCAGCTTCACAGGGGACAAGAACACTGAAGCTTTCTTT. This translates into CASSFTGDKNTEAFF.

CDR3 nucleotide sequence: TGTGCCAGCAGTACTCGGACAGGGGGGAACACTGAAGCTTTCTTT. Translated, it gives CASSTRTGGNTEAFF. The chain joins TRBV28 to TRBJ1-1; TRBD1 matches 10 bases. V lost 5 bases, J lost 1 base, and 4 bases stayed unmatched. Germline-derived CDR1 and CDR2 are MDHEN and SYDVKM. CDR3 length: 15 residues.

The chain uses TRBV10-3 and TRBJ1-2; TRBD1 matches 9 bases. CDR1 ENHRY and CDR2 SYGVKD come from the germline V gene. This CDR3 spans 15 amino acids. The V and J ends lost 2 bases and 6 bases, in that order; junction bases with no gene match: 7. CDR3: CAISEGTGRANGYTF. CDR3 DNA: TGTGCCATCAGTGAGGGGACAGGGAGGGCGAATGGCTACACCTTC.

This rearrangement joins TRBV5-5 to TRBJ2-7, with no clear D. Germline-derived CDR1 and CDR2 are SGHKS and YYEKEE (reference sequence). V was trimmed by 0 bases and J by 2 bases, leaving 9 bases between them. The CDR3 runs 14 residues. The CDR3 spells CASSLGHIPYEQYF. The CDR3 DNA reads as TGTGCCAGCAGCTTGGGGCATATCCCCTACGAGCAGTACTTC. Full variable domain (rest looked up from reference TRBV5-5 and TRBJ2-7): DAGVTQSPTHLIKTRGQQVTLRCSPISGHKSVSWYQQVLGQGPQFIFQYYEKEERGRGNFPDRFSARQFPNYSSELNVNALLLGDSALYLCASSLGHIPYEQYFGPGTRLTVT.

The CDR3 protein is CASSEAGIETQYF. The CDR3 nucleotides are TGTGCCAGCAGTGAGGCAGGGATCGAGACCCAGTACTTC. The J gene is TRBJ2-5, the V gene TRBV6-1, with D perhaps TRBD1 (5 bases). CDR1 is MNHNS and CDR2 is SASEGT in the germline V gene. The CDR3 covers 13 residues. Trimming removed 3 bases from V and 5 bases from J, with 10 bases in between.

For the CDR3, the DNA is TGCGCCAGCAGCTTGTCCAACCGGGGGAGCACTGAAGCTTTCTTT. Amino acids: CASSLSNRGSTEAFF. This sequence joins TRBV5-1 and TRBJ1-1; TRBD1 is a possible D gene (5 bases). Germline values: CDR1 SGHRS, CDR2 YFSETQ. Trimming stripped 1 base from V and 4 bases from J, with 14 bases between. The CDR3 contains 15 residues.

The chain carries TRBV5-1 and TRBJ2-3, with 13 positions matching TRBD2. This CDR3 contains 16 residues. V gave up 4 bases and J gave up 2 bases; unmatched junction bases: 4. Germline assignment: CDR1 SGHRS and CDR2 YFSETQ. CDR3 nucleotides: TGCGCCAGCAGCCCGGGACTAGCGGGGTTCACAGATACGCAGTATTTT. Translated: CASSPGLAGFTDTQYF.

The chain uses TRBV7-9 and TRBJ1-2; a weak D match, TRBD1 (5 bases). The CDR3 is 15 amino acids. With 6 bases removed from V and 4 bases from J, the gap between germline ends came to 18 bases. The germline gives CDR1 SEHNR, CDR2 FQNEAQ (reference sequence). In DNA, the CDR3 is TGTGCCAGCAGTTCTCAGGGCAGGAAGACCTATGGCTACACCTTC. Translation: CASSSQGRKTYGYTF.

The rearrangement uses TRBV24-1 and TRBJ1-1; a possible D gene is TRBD1 (5 bases). The germline V gene encodes CDR1 KGHDR and CDR2 SFDVKD. CDR3 length equals 13 residues. The V end lost 3 bases, the J end lost 8 bases, and 12 bases lay between the germline ends. This CDR3 reads CATSDGGNKEAFF. The CDR3 DNA reads as TGTGCCACCAGTGATGGGGGGAATAAGGAAGCTTTCTTT.

V is TRBV5-1 and J is TRBJ2-7; TRBD2 might be the D (5 bases). Germline V gives CDR1 SGHRS, CDR2 YFSETQ. V lost 2 bases, J lost 5 bases, and 11 bases lay in between. This CDR3 comprises 13 residues. Written as DNA, the CDR3 is TGCGCCAGCAGCTTCGAGGGTTATAACGAGCAGTACTTC. Its protein is CASSFEGYNEQYF.

The chain combines TRBV6-5 with TRBJ1-6, with D possibly TRBD1 on 5 matching bases. This CDR3 is built from 15 residues. The germline V and J ends were trimmed by 2 bases and 3 bases, with 8 bases remaining between them. CDR1 and CDR2 (germline): MNHEY, SVGAGI. The CDR3 sequence: CASSYQGNYNSPLHF. For the CDR3, the DNA is TGTGCCAGCAGTTACCAGGGCAACTATAATTCACCCCTCCACTTT.

The rearrangement uses TRBV19 and TRBJ1-5; 7 bases agree with TRBD1. With 7 bases clipped from V and 1 base from J, the junction kept 10 bases outside the gene matches. This CDR3 region has 16 residues. Germline values: CDR1 LNHDA, CDR2 SQIVND (reference sequence). CDR3 region: CASTEEGGRSNQPQHF. In DNA form, the CDR3 reads TGTGCCAGTACCGAAGAAGGGGGCCGGAGCAATCAGCCCCAGCATTTT.

The chain couples TRBV5-1 to TRBJ2-3, with 10 bases aligning to TRBD2. The germline V gene encodes CDR1 SGHRS and CDR2 YFSETQ. The CDR3 runs 15 residues. V was clipped by 2 bases and J by 1 base; unmatched bases: 1. The CDR3 loop is CASSFSGGRTDTQYF. The DNA for the CDR3 is TGCGCCAGCAGCTTTAGCGGGGGGCGCACAGATACGCAGTATTTT.

The rearrangement uses TRBV2 and TRBJ1-2; 9 positions agree with TRBD1. This CDR3 spans 14 amino acids. Trimming at V came to 6 bases and at J to 2 bases, leaving 4 bases not matched to a gene. From germline, CDR1 is SNHLY and CDR2 FYNNEI. DNA of the CDR3: TGTGCCAGCAGCGGACAGGGGTTGAACTATGGCTACACCTTC. This codes for CASSGQGLNYGYTF.

V and J are TRBV5-1 and TRBJ2-2; no clear D. The length of the CDR3 is 16 residues. V lost 2 bases and J lost 0, with 11 bases in between. Germline V gives CDR1 SGHRS, CDR2 YFSETQ. CDR3 nucleotide sequence: TGCGCCAGCAGCTTCAGGCGCCAACCGAACACCGGGGAGCTGTTTTTT. Translation gives CASSFRRQPNTGELFF.

The rearrangement uses TRBV12-3 or TRBV12-4 and TRBJ1-2; maybe TRBD1 (5 bases). The CDR3 has 12 residues. V gave up 7 bases and J gave up 7 bases, with 13 bases separating them. The CDR3 DNA follows: TGTGCCAGCACCCTTCTCGGGGGTGGCTACACCTTC. Amino acids: CASTLLGGGYTF.

This chain joins TRBV11-2 and TRBJ2-7; TRBD1 agrees at 7 bases. Germline assignment: CDR1 SGHAT and CDR2 FQNNGV. J lost 0 bases, V lost 0 bases, and 5 bases had no gene match. The CDR3 contains 16 residues. This CDR3 is CASSLEDNRGSYEQYF. In DNA form, the CDR3 reads TGTGCCAGCAGCTTAGAGGACAACAGGGGCTCCTACGAGCAGTACTTC.

This clone appeared a few times. The rearrangement links TRBV28 to TRBJ1-1; D might be TRBD1 (6 bases). The CDR3 consists of 15 residues. Germline lookup yields CDR1 MDHEN and CDR2 SYDVKM. V gave up 7 bases and J gave up 4 bases, with 19 bases separating them. CDR3 sequence: CASINAGAGGTEAFF. CDR3 DNA sequence: TGTGCCAGCATCAATGCGGGGGCCGGGGGCACTGAAGCTTTCTTT.

In its sample, this clone was seen a few times. The rearrangement uses TRBV30 and TRBJ2-5, with 7 bases matching TRBD1. The junction had 13 bases not matched to a gene; V was cut back by 2 bases and J by 4 bases. Germline lookup yields CDR1 GTSNPN and CDR2 SVGIG (reference sequence). This CDR3 is 16 amino acids long. The CDR3 sequence is CAWSKRGRIVGETQYF. CDR3 in DNA: TGTGCCTGGAGTAAGAGGGGGCGGATCGTAGGAGAGACCCAGTACTTC.

The chain uses TRBV28 and TRBJ1-5; no definite D call. V was cut by 7 bases and J by 3 bases, with 7 bases left in between. Germline CDR1 MDHEN, CDR2 SYDVKM. The CDR3 runs 12 residues. The CDR3 bases are TGTGCCAGCACAGGATCCAATCAGCCCCAGCATTTT. This gives the protein CASTGSNQPQHF.